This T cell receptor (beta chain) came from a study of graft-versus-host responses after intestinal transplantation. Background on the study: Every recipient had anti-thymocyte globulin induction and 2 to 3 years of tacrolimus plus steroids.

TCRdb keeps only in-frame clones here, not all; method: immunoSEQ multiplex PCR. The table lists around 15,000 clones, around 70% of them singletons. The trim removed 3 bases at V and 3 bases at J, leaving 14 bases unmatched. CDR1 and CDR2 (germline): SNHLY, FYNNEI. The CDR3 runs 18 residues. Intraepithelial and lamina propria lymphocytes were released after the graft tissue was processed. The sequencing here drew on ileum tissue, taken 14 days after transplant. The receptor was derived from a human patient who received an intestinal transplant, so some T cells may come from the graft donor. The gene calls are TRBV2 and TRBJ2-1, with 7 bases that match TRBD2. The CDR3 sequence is CASSDSGILKLIYNEQFF. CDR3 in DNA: TGTGCCAGCAGTGACAGCGGGATTCTAAAATTAATCTACAATGAGCAGTTCTTC.